This T cell receptor beta chain is from a study of synovial regulatory T cells in juvenile arthritis. Findings and caveats of the study: Synovial Teff and blood CPL repertoires partially overlapped with iaTreg TCR repertoires, which were largely patient-private. Synovial Treg CDR3 sequences overlapped more with iaTregs than other circulating Tregs.

The synovial samples were synovial fluid, paired with peripheral blood from each active arthritis patient. Donors were some 11 juvenile idiopathic arthritis patients with active disease, 3 polyarticular and 8 oligoarticular. Germline V gives CDR1 KGHSH, CDR2 LQKENI. CDR3 length equals 17 residues. No DNA appears here. On this clone itself: Its antigen is unidentified.

Profiling relied on immunoSEQ multiplex PCR, and the TCRdb table lists in-frame clones only, not all of them. The listing records about 2,800 clones. Sequenced material: Treg cells from the synovium. The receptor's source is a donor aged 2-30 years with juvenile idiopathic arthritis. The chain combines TRBV18 with TRBJ2-2; TCRdb returns TRBD1, unconfirmable since there is no DNA. The CDR3 loop reads CASSPPQGASNTGELFF. The variable domain in full, completed from reference TRBV18 and TRBJ2-2, reads NAGVMQNPRHLVRRRGQEARLRCSPMKGHSHVYWYRQLPEEGLKFMVYLQKENIIDESGMPKERFSAEFPKEGPSILRIQQVVRGDSAAYFCASSPPQGASNTGELFFGEGSRLTVL.